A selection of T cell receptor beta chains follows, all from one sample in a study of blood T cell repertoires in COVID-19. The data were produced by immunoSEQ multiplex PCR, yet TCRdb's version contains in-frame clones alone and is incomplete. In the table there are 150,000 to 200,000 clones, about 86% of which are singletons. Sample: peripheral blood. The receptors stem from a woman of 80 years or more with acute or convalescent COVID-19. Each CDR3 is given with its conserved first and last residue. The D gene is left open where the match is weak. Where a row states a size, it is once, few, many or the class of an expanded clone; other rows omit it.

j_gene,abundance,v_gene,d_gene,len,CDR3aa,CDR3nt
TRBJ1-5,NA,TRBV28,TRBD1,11,CASGHSGQGNF,TGTGCCAGCGGACACTCGGGACAGGGAAATTTT
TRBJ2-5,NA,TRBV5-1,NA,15,CASSPREGAGETQYF,TGCGCCAGCAGCCCCCGGGAGGGGGCTGGTGAGACCCAGTACTTC
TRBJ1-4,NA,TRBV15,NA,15,CATSITGPTNEKLFF,TGTGCCACCAGCATCACAGGCCCAACTAATGAAAAACTGTTTTTT
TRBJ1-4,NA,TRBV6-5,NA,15,CASSYSGTPDEKLFF,TGTGCCAGCAGTTATTCCGGGACTCCAGATGAAAAACTGTTTTTT
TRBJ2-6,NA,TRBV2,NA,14,CASSALSGANVLTF,TGTGCCAGCAGTGCATTGTCTGGGGCCAACGTCCTGACTTTC
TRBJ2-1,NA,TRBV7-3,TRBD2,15,CASSSGLAGSNEQFF,TGTGCCAGCAGCTCGGGACTAGCGGGGTCCAATGAGCAGTTCTTC
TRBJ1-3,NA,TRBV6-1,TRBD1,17,CASSDGWTGRSGNTIYF,TGTGCCAGCAGTGACGGGTGGACAGGGCGCTCTGGAAACACCATATATTTT
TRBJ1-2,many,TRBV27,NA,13,CASSPTGRRGYTF,TGTGCCAGCAGTCCTACAGGGAGAAGAGGCTACACCTTC
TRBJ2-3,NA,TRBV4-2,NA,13,CASSQSGADTQYF,TGTGCCAGCAGCCAATCGGGAGCAGATACGCAGTATTTT
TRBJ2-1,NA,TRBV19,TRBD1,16,CASSRLRGLDGNEQFF,TGTGCCAGTAGTCGTCTCAGGGGGTTGGACGGCAATGAGCAGTTCTTC
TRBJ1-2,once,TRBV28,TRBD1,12,CASGTGGYGYTF,TGTGCCAGCGGGACAGGGGGCTATGGCTACACCTTC
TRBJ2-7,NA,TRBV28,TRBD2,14,CASIPAGRALEQYF,TGTGCCAGCATACCGGCCGGGAGGGCCCTCGAGCAGTACTTC
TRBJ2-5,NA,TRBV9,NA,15,CASSVSGHWQETQYF,TGTGCCAGCAGCGTATCGGGACACTGGCAAGAGACCCAGTACTTC
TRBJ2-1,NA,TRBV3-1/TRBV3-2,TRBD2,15,CASTKRGRTYNEQFF,TGTGCCAGCACCAAGCGGGGGAGGACCTACAATGAGCAGTTCTTC
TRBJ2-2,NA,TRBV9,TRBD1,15,CASSYGQGNTGELFF,TGTGCCAGCAGTTACGGACAGGGCAACACCGGGGAGCTGTTTTTT
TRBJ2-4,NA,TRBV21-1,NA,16,CASSKGPPEREDIQYF,TGTGCCAGCAGCAAAGGGCCCCCGGAGAGAGAGGACATTCAGTACTTC
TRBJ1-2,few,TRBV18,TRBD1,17,CASSPLLTGTEVYGYTF,TGTGCCAGCTCACCCTTACTTACGGGGACAGAGGTCTATGGCTACACCTTC
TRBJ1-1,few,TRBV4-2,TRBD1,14,CASSRGTGDTEAFF,TGTGCCAGCAGCCGAGGGACAGGGGACACTGAAGCTTTCTTT
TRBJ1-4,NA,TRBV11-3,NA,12,CVERGGSEKLFF,TGTGTCGAACGGGGGGGCAGTGAAAAACTGTTTTTT
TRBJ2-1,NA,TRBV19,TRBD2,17,CASSITTTSASYNEQFF,TGTGCCAGTAGTATAACCACGACTAGCGCCTCCTACAATGAGCAGTTCTTC
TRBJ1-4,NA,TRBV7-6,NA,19,CASSPPGRGLFATNEKLFF,TGTGCCAGCAGCCCCCCTGGCAGGGGCCTATTCGCAACTAATGAAAAACTGTTTTTT
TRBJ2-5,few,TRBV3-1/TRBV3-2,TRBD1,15,CASSTPRTGQETQYF,TGTGCCAGCAGCACCCCCCGGACAGGCCAAGAGACCCAGTACTTC
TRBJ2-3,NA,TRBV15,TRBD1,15,CATQKTGGIGDTQYF,TGTGCCACCCAAAAGACAGGGGGGATCGGCGATACGCAGTATTTT
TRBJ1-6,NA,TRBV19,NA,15,CASMRRPVVGSPLHF,TGTGCCAGTATGAGGAGGCCCGTGGTCGGCTCACCCCTCCACTTT
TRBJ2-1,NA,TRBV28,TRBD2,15,CASSLVAGGYNEQFF,TGTGCCAGCAGTTTAGTAGCGGGTGGCTACAATGAGCAGTTCTTC
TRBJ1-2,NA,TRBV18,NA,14,CASSPPVTGGGYTF,TGTGCCAGCTCACCACCGGTGACAGGCGGTGGCTACACCTTC
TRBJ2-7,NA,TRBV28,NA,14,CASSFGESSYEQYF,TGTGCCAGCAGTTTCGGTGAGAGCTCCTACGAGCAGTACTTC
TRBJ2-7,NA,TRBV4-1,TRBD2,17,CASSQDRASGRSYEQYF,TGCGCCAGCAGCCAAGATCGGGCTAGCGGGCGATCCTACGAGCAGTACTTC
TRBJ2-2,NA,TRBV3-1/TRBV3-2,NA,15,CASSLGHINTGELFF,TGTGCCAGCAGCCTCGGACATATAAACACCGGGGAGCTGTTTTTT
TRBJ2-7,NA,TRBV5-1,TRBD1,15,CASSDGTGGAYEQYF,TGCGCCAGCAGCGACGGGACAGGGGGCGCCTACGAGCAGTACTTC
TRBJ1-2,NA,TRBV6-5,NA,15,CASSYSVQGHDGYTF,TGTGCCAGCAGTTACTCGGTTCAGGGGCACGATGGCTACACCTTC
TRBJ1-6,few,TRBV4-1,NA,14,CASSQDALPWSLHF,TGCGCCAGCAGCCAAGACGCACTCCCTTGGTCCCTCCACTTT
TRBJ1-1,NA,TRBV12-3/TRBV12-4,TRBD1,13,CASRRDSSTEAFF,TGTGCCAGCAGGCGGGACAGTTCCACTGAAGCTTTCTTT
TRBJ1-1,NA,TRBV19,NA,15,CASRGWDNLNTEAFF,TGTGCCAGTAGGGGATGGGACAACCTGAACACTGAAGCTTTCTTT
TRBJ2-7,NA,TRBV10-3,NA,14,CAISGGSWEGEQYF,TGTGCCATCAGTGGGGGCTCCTGGGAAGGTGAGCAGTACTTC
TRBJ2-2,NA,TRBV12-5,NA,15,CASGPQGLNTGELFF,TGTGCTAGTGGTCCGCAGGGGTTGAACACCGGGGAGCTGTTTTTT
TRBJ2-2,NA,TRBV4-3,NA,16,CASSQTSAPSTGELFF,TGCGCCAGCAGCCAGACATCCGCCCCGAGCACCGGGGAGCTGTTTTTT
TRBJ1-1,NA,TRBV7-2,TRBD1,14,CASRPQGANTEAFF,TGTGCCAGCAGACCACAGGGGGCGAACACTGAAGCTTTCTTT
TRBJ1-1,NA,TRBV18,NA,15,CASSPPGLGDTEAFF,TGTGCCAGCTCACCTCCGGGACTGGGGGACACTGAAGCTTTCTTT
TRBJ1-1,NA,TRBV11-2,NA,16,CASSLVGGAMNTEAFF,TGTGCCAGCAGCTTAGTGGGGGGTGCCATGAACACTGAAGCTTTCTTT
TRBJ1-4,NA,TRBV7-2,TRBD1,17,CASSSIIRGQGREKLFF,TGTGCCAGCAGCTCGATTATTCGGGGACAGGGTCGCGAAAAACTGTTTTTT
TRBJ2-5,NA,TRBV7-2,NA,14,CASSPARAQETQYF,TGTGCCAGCAGCCCTGCGAGGGCCCAAGAGACCCAGTACTTC
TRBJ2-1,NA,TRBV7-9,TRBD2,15,CASTLLASGDVEQFF,TGTGCCAGCACCCTTTTGGCTAGCGGGGACGTGGAGCAGTTCTTC
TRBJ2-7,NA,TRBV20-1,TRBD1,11,CSVTGGYEQYF,TGCAGTGTTACAGGGGGCTACGAGCAGTACTTC
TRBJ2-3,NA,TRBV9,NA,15,CASSAQVEITDTQYF,TGTGCCAGCAGCGCGCAGGTCGAGATCACAGATACGCAGTATTTT
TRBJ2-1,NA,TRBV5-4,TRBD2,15,CASSLDGRSYNEQFF,TGTGCCAGCAGCTTGGACGGGAGGTCCTACAATGAGCAGTTCTTC
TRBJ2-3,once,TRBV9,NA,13,CASSVLGEDTQYF,TGTGCCAGCAGCGTTCTAGGAGAAGATACGCAGTATTTT
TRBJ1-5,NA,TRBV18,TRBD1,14,CASSPGQGAQPQHF,TGTGCCAGCTCTCCTGGACAGGGTGCTCAGCCCCAGCATTTT
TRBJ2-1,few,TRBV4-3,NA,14,CASSQEGPGHEQFF,TGCGCCAGCAGCCAAGAGGGGCCAGGGCATGAGCAGTTCTTC
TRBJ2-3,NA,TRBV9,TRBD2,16,CASSVSSGRRTDTQYF,TGTGCCAGCAGCGTGAGTAGCGGGAGGCGCACAGATACGCAGTATTTT
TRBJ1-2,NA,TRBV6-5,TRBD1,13,CASRETGGYGYTF,TGTGCCAGCAGGGAGACAGGGGGCTATGGCTACACCTTC
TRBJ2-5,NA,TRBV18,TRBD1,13,CASSGTGQETQYF,TGTGCCAGCTCAGGGACAGGACAAGAGACCCAGTACTTC
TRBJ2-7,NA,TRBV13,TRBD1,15,CASSLGGDRTYEQYF,TGTGCCAGCAGCTTAGGCGGGGACAGGACCTACGAGCAGTACTTC